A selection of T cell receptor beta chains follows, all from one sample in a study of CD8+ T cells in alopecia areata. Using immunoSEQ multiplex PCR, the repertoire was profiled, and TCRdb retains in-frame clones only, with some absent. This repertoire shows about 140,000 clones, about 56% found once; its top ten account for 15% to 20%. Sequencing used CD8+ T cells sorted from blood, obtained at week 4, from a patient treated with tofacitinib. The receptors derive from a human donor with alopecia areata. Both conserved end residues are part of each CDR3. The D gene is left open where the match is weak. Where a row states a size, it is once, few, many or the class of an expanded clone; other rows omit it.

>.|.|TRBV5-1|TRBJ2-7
CASSFSRYPYEQYF
TGCGCCAGCAGCTTCTCCCGGTACCCCTACGAGCAGTACTTC
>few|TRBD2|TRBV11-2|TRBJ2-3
CASSQDLGGGATDTQYF
TGTGCCAGCAGCCAAGATCTGGGCGGGGGGGCCACAGATACGCAGTATTTT
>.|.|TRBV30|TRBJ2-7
CAWSVGYGGEQYF
TGTGCCTGGAGTGTGGGGTATGGGGGCGAGCAGTACTTC
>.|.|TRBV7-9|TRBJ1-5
CASSLGSSGPQHF
TGTGCCAGCAGCTTAGGTAGCTCCGGCCCCCAGCATTTT
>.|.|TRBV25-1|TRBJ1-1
CASSMGWNTEAFF
TGTGCCAGCAGTATGGGATGGAACACTGAAGCTTTCTTT
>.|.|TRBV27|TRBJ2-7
CASSRSPFLELTYEQYF
TGTGCCAGCAGCCGATCTCCCTTTTTGGAGTTAACCTACGAGCAGTACTTC
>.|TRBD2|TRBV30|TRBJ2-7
CAWSEAGGLFYEQYF
TGTGCCTGGAGTGAGGCGGGGGGGCTTTTCTACGAGCAGTACTTC
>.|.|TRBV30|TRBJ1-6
CAWTTILPSPLHF
TGTGCCTGGACCACCATTCTCCCTTCACCCCTCCACTTT
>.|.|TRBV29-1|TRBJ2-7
CSVESAGWEQYF
TGCAGCGTTGAGTCAGCAGGATGGGAGCAGTACTTC
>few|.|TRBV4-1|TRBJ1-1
CASSLGWETEAFF
TGCGCCAGCAGCCTCGGCTGGGAGACGGAAGCTTTCTTT
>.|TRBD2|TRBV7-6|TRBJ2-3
CASSFLAGAITDTQYF
TGTGCCAGCAGCTTCTTAGCGGGGGCCATCACAGATACGCAGTATTTT
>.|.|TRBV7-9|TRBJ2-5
CASSSGLEGETQYF
TGTGCCAGCAGTTCGGGCCTTGAGGGAGAGACCCAGTACTTC
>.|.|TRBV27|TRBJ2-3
CASSLTSSADTQYF
TGTGCCAGCAGTTTAACATCGAGTGCAGATACGCAGTATTTT
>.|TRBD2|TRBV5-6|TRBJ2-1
CASSWGGPPMEQFF
TGTGCCAGCAGCTGGGGGGGACCTCCTATGGAGCAGTTCTTC
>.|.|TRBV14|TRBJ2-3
CASSPGPYTDTQYF
TGTGCCAGCAGCCCCGGGCCCTACACAGATACGCAGTATTTT
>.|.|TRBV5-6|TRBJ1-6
CASSLDNSPLHF
TGTGCCAGCAGCTTGGACAATTCACCCCTCCACTTT
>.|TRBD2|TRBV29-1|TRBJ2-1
CSARGGADEQFF
TGCAGCGCCCGCGGGGGGGCGGATGAGCAGTTCTTC
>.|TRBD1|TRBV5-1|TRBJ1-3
CASSLDRQGNSGNTIYF
TGCGCCAGCAGCTTGGATCGACAGGGAAACTCTGGAAACACCATATATTTT
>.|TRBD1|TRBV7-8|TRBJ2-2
CASSFGTDRARTGELFF
TGTGCCAGCAGCTTTGGGACCGACAGGGCGAGGACCGGGGAGCTGTTTTTT
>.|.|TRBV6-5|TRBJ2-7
CASSPGLYEQYF
TGTGCCAGCAGCCCAGGACTCTACGAGCAGTACTTC
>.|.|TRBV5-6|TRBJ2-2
CASSPWEASTGELFF
TGTGCCAGCAGCCCTTGGGAGGCTTCTACCGGGGAGCTGTTTTTT
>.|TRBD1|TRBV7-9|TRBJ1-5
CASSRDSLSNQPQHF
TGTGCCAGCAGCCGGGACAGTTTGAGCAATCAGCCCCAGCATTTT
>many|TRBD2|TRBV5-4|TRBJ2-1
CASSLTVAGGEQFF
TGTGCCAGCAGCTTAACGGTAGCGGGGGGTGAGCAGTTCTTC
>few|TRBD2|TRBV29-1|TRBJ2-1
CSVVYLAGEFF
TGCAGCGTTGTTTACTTAGCGGGGGAGTTCTTC
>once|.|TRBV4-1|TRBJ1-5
CASSQEPGSNQPQHF
TGCGCCAGCAGCCAAGAGCCAGGATCAAATCAGCCCCAGCATTTT
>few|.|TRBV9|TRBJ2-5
CASSPQNQETQYF
TGTGCCAGCAGCCCCCAGAACCAAGAGACCCAGTACTTC
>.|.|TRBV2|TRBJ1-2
CASSEPGHLYGYTF
TGTGCCAGCAGTGAACCGGGACACCTCTATGGCTACACCTTC
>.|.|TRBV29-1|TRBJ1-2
CSVQGNYGYTF
TGCAGCGTTCAGGGGAACTATGGCTACACCTTC
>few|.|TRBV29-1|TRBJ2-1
CSVVGGGSSYNEQFF
TGCAGCGTAGTAGGGGGTGGTAGCTCCTACAATGAGCAGTTCTTC
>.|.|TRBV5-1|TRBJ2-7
CASSGDPYEQYF
TGCGCCAGCAGCGGGGACCCCTACGAGCAGTACTTC
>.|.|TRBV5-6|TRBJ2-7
CASSLLDRPHEQYF
TGTGCCAGCAGCTTACTCGACAGGCCCCACGAGCAGTACTTC
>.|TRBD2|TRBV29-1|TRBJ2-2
CSAQTGTMLPGELFF
TGCAGCGCTCAAACCGGGACTATGTTGCCCGGGGAGCTGTTTTTT
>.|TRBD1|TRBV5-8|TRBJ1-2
CASSTGQDSYGYTF
TGTGCCAGCAGCACCGGACAGGATTCCTATGGCTACACCTTC
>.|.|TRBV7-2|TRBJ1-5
CASSPWTEGNQPQHF
TGTGCCAGCAGCCCTTGGACAGAGGGCAATCAGCCCCAGCATTTT
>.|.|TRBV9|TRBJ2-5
CASSVREETQYF
TGTGCCAGCAGCGTACGAGAAGAGACCCAGTACTTC
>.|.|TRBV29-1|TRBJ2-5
CSVGRQETQYF
TGCAGCGTTGGCCGGCAAGAGACCCAGTACTTC
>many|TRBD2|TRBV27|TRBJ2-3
CASSRVLAGGTDTQYF
TGTGCCAGCAGCCGAGTGCTGGCGGGAGGCACAGATACGCAGTATTTT
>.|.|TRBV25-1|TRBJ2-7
CATARSDEQYF
TGTGCCACCGCCAGGAGCGACGAGCAGTACTTC
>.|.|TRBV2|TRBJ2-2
CASSVGVAVNTGELFF
TGTGCCAGCAGTGTAGGGGTAGCGGTTAACACCGGGGAGCTGTTTTTT
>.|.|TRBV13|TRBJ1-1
CASSNWGGGSTEAFF
TGTGCCAGCAGCAATTGGGGCGGTGGAAGCACTGAAGCTTTCTTT
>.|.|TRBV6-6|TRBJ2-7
CASLGSLYEQYF
TGTGCCAGTCTGGGCAGCCTCTACGAGCAGTACTTC
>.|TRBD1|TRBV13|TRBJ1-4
CASSPTGVNEKLFF
TGTGCCAGCAGCCCGACAGGGGTGAATGAAAAACTGTTTTTT
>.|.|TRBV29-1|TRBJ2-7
CSVVTGSYEQYF
TGCAGCGTCGTGACGGGTTCCTACGAGCAGTACTTC
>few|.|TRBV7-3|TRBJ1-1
CASSTLVNTEAFF
TGTGCCAGCAGCACATTGGTGAACACTGAAGCTTTCTTT
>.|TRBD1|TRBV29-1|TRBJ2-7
CSGSRGSSYEQYF
TGCAGCGGGAGCAGGGGGAGCTCCTACGAGCAGTACTTC
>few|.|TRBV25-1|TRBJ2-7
CASSADIHYEQYF
TGTGCCAGCAGTGCAGACATACACTACGAGCAGTACTTC